This T cell receptor beta chain derives from a study of CD8 T cells in Susac syndrome (dated by TCRdb to the late 2010s). In the study overall: Whether CD8+ T cell activation and differentiation in Susac syndrome was antigen driven was tested using repertoire sequencing. CD8+ T cell repertoire clonality was compared between 11 to 12 healthy donors, approximately 14 Susac syndrome patients and around 15 multiple sclerosis patients.

As encoded in the germline V gene (reference sequence), CDR1 is LNHDA while CDR2 is SQIVND. Including the terminal cysteine and phenylalanine, the CDR3 comprises 14 residues. The CDR3 DNA has 42 bases and is translated from base 1. V ends up 8 bases short and J 3 bases short, with an unmatched junction base count of 8. Peripheral blood CD8+ and CD4+ T cells from healthy donors, Susac syndrome patients and multiple sclerosis patients were profiled using high-throughput TCR beta sequencing. Treatment-naive patients with stable or active relapsing-remitting disease fulfilling revised McDonald criteria were used as multiple sclerosis controls. Bulk CD8+ and CD4+ T cells were purified magnetically by negative isolation, whereas CD8+ TEMRA cells were enriched by FACS. Blood was collected in EDTA tubes and processed within 24 hours, with PBMCs isolated through density gradient centrifugation. PBMCs intended for TCR sequencing were frozen in liquid nitrogen and were later thawed in a 37 degrees C water bath. The sorted or isolated CD4+, CD8+ and CD8+ TEMRA cells had a purity of 90% or higher.

Details on this clonotype: Its antigen is currently not known. Base qualities are not recorded, but no much larger clone differs from it by a single base.

Here is what the overall study found, with its caveats: The TCR sequencing and HLA analysis was acknowledged to have included a relatively small number of individuals.

RNA was extracted using the RNeasy kit, and about 0.45 to 1 microgram was reverse transcribed with random hexamers. The immunoSEQ multiplex PCR assay, which covers 54 Vbeta and 13 Jbeta segments, was used to amplify TCR beta CDR3 regions. PCR amplification bias was corrected using a synthetic template baseline for primer optimization and computational correction. Processing in the source paper ran as follows. Reads were assigned to V, D and J genes according to IMGT and analyzed in immunoSEQ Analyzer, with only productive sequences retained. Clonality was calculated as one minus the Shannon entropy normalized by log2 of the number of productive unique sequences. For each patient and control, public and private clones were evaluated within the 100 most prevalent clones. A clone was defined as Susac-specific if it was absent from the healthy and MS cohorts, from around 960 published viral clones and from other ImmuneACCESS disease sequences. TCRdb trimmed public reads at Q25 via fastp, called clones via MiXCR and kept in-frame beta chains. All rows with the same CDR3 protein become a single entry with the most common DNA and genes. TCRdb, not the authors, supplied the V and J calls. Across this sample there are tens of thousands of distinct CDR3 sequences, with 90% to 95% seen only once. Less than 0.6% of the sample is in the top ten clones.

In this chain, TRBV19 is recombined with TRBJ2-7, and TRBD1 aligns with 9 junction nucleotides. This sequence originates from a human donor with multiple sclerosis. Sequenced sample: CD8+ T cells from PBMCs. The DNA reads as follows: TGTGCCAGTGCCCCGACAGGGGGGTTCTACGAGCAGTACTTC. This is translated as CASAPTGGFYEQYF.